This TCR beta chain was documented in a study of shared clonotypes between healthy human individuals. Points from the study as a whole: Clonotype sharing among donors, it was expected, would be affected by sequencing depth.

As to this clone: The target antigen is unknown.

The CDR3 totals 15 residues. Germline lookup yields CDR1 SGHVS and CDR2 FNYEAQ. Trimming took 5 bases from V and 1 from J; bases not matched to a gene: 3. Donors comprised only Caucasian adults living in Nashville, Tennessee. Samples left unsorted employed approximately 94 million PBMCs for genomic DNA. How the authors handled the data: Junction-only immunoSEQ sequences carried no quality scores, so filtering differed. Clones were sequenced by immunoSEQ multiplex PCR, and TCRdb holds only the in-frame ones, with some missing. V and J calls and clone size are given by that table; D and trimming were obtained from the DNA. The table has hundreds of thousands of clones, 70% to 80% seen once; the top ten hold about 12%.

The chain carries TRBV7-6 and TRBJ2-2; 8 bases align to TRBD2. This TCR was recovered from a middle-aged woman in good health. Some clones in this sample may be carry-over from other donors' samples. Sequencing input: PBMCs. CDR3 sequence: CASSGLAVNTGELFF. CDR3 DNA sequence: TGTGCCAGCAGCGGACTAGCCGTGAACACCGGGGAGCTGTTTTTT. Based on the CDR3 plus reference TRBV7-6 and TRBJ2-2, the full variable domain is GAGVSQSPRYKVTKRGQDVALRCDPISGHVSLYWYRQALGQGPEFLTYFNYEAQQDKSGLPNDRFSAERPEGSISTLTIQRTEQRDSAMYRCASSGLAVNTGELFFGEGSRLTVL.